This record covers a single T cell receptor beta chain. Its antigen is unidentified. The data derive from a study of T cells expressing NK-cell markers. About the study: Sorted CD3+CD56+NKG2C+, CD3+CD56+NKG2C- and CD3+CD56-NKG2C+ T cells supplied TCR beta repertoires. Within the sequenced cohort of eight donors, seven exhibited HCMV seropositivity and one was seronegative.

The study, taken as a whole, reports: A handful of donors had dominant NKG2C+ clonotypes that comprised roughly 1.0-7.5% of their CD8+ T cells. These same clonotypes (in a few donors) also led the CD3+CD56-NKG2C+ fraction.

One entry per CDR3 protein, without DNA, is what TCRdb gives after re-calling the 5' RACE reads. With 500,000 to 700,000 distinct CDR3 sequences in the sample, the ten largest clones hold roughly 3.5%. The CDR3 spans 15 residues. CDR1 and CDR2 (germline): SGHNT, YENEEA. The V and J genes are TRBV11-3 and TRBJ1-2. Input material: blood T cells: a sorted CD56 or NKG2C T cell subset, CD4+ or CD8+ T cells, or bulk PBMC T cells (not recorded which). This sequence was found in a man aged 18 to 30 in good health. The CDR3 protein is CASSLDSGDGCGYTF.